The clone carrying this T cell receptor (beta chain) was seen a handful of times. The antigen remains unidentified. The germline gives CDR1 SGHAT, CDR2 FQNNGV. V was trimmed by 9 bases and J by 0 bases, leaving 12 bases between them. There are 14 residues in the CDR3. Unstimulated regulatory T cells (CD4+CD25+CD127-), CD4+CD25- non-regulatory cells, CD4 and CD8 cells were FACS-sorted from thawed PBMCs. This specimen comes from a study of Tregs in tolerant kidney transplant recipients. Method: immunoSEQ multiplex PCR; TCRdb's copy keeps in-frame clones and lacks some. This table has 200,000 to 300,000 clones, roughly 80% appearing once. Points from the study as a whole: Expanding Tregs on activated donor B cells appeared to best identify donor-specific TCRbeta clones.

The sequencing input was CD4+ T cells from blood. This chain joins TRBV11-2 and TRBJ1-3; possibly TRBD1 for D (5 bases). The clonotype originates from a human donor in good health. The CDR3 here is CASGYGASGNTIYF. The CDR3 bases are TGTGCCAGTGGCTACGGGGCCTCTGGAAACACCATATATTTT.